This TCR beta chain originates from a study of blood T cell repertoires in COVID-19. Across the study: Sites in the United States, Italy and Spain provided acute and convalescent COVID-19 samples. In each case, the material was cDNA or gDNA derived from T cells, B-cell-depleted T cells, or PBMCs.

In the authors' workflow: Amplification of reference gene primers provided the estimated nucleated cell counts. Using immunoSEQ multiplex PCR, the repertoire was profiled, and TCRdb retains in-frame clones only, with some absent. The V and J calls and the clone size are those of that table, but D and trimming were determined from the DNA. The data hold around 19,000 clones, with 86% observed a single time. The CDR3 has 16 residues if both end residues are counted. Germline V lookup: CDR1 MDHEN, CDR2 SYDVKM. The table lists this clone with a count of one. Because the CDR3's place on the DNA is in doubt, the DNA is left out and the CDR3 is given as listed by TCRdb.

This clonotype originated in a human donor in a cohort sampled during active COVID-19. The sample consisted of peripheral blood. V is TRBV28 and J is TRBJ2-3; the D call TRBD2 from the table was never checked on the DNA. CDR3 loop: CASSSSGLAVRWGQYF.